Following are 24 T cell receptor beta chains from one sample sequenced in a study of blood T cell repertoires in COVID-19 (TCRdb year 2020). Library preparation was by the immunoSEQ multiplex PCR assay. The clones in this table, taken by TCRdb from immuneACCESS, are in-frame only. Not every clone is retained; where verified, under half of the shortfall comes from an unresolved V gene, and the cause of the rest is unknown. Recorded for this sample are some 110,000 clones; around nine tenths of them occurred a single time. The top ten clonotypes cover under 5% of the sample. Sequencing was carried out using peripheral blood. The receptor set was obtained from a man aged 40-50 years with acute or convalescent COVID-19.

This clone came up once. The V and J genes are TRBV20-1 and TRBJ2-5, with unresolved D. Trimming cost V 3 bases and J 7 bases, with 6 bases left between them. The CDR3 sequence is 10 residues long. Germline V CDR1 and CDR2: DFQATT, SNEGSKA (reference sequence). The CDR3 nucleotides read TGCAGTGCTAGTTACGGGACCCAGTACTTC. It encodes CSASYGTQYF.

The chain combines TRBV29-1 with TRBJ1-4, with 10 nucleotides matching TRBD1. This CDR3 has 13 amino acids. Germline CDR1 reads SQVTM; CDR2 reads ANQGSEA. V shed 7 bases and J 6 bases; nucleotides not matched to a gene: 5. This chain's CDR3 is CSARQGAYEKLFF. CDR3 coding DNA: TGCAGCGCCCGACAGGGGGCGTATGAAAAACTGTTTTTT.

The chain is built from TRBV7-8 and TRBJ1-2, with D tentatively TRBD1 (5 bases). Germline CDR1 reads SGHVS; CDR2 reads FQNEAQ. V was cut by 4 bases and J by 0 bases, with 18 bases left in between. This CDR3 contains 17 residues. CDR3: CASSSPRGGLSNYGYTF. CDR3 sequence (DNA): TGTGCCAGCAGCTCCCCCCGGGGGGGTCTGTCTAACTATGGCTACACCTTC.

The CDR3 is CASSESGDLYEQYF. In nucleotides, the CDR3 is TGTGCCAGCAGTGAATCAGGGGACCTCTACGAGCAGTACTTC. V gene TRBV25-1 combines with J gene TRBJ2-7; a possible D gene is TRBD1 (6 bases). The CDR3 runs to 14 residues. V lost 1 base, J lost 3 bases, and 10 bases lay in between. Germline CDR1 reads MGHDK; CDR2 reads SYGVNS.

J is TRBJ1-5 and V is TRBV7-2; D gene uncertain. This CDR3 is 13 amino acids long. Per germline, CDR1 SGHTA and CDR2 FQGNSA. V gave up 5 bases and J gave up 3 bases, with 8 bases separating them. CDR3 amino acids: CASSLTTNQPQHF. CDR3 DNA: TGTGCCAGCAGCCTCACTACCAATCAGCCCCAGCATTTT.

The V and J genes are TRBV19 and TRBJ1-2, with 9 bases aligning to TRBD1. The CDR3 runs to 15 residues. V was pared by 3 bases and J by 2 bases, with 4 bases of the junction left unmatched. The germline V gene has CDR1 LNHDA and CDR2 SQIVND (reference sequence). The CDR3 reads CASSIRGQGNYGYTF. CDR3 nucleotide sequence: TGTGCCAGTAGTATCAGGGGACAGGGAAACTATGGCTACACCTTC.

The chain combines TRBV11-2 with TRBJ2-5, with 7 bases identical to TRBD2. Germline CDR1 is SGHAT and CDR2 is FQNNGV. The CDR3 consists of 15 residues. The V segment lost 2 bases and the J segment 5 bases; nucleotides outside the gene matches: 8. DNA for the CDR3: TGTGCCAGCAGCTTATTAGGCGGGAGTGAGGAGACCCAGTACTTC. Residues: CASSLLGGSEETQYF.

This chain uses TRBV5-1 with TRBJ2-3; 7 bases are a match to TRBD1. CDR1 and CDR2 (germline): SGHRS, YFSETQ. With 0 bases clipped from V and 4 bases from J, the junction kept 2 bases outside the gene matches. The CDR3 is 14 residues long. The CDR3 loop reads CASSLEGGADTQYF. CDR3 DNA: TGCGCCAGCAGCTTGGAAGGGGGCGCAGATACGCAGTATTTT.

This clone has only a few counts. The V call is TRBV12-5, the J call TRBJ2-1; 14 positions agree with TRBD2. V lost 4 bases and J lost 1; bases outside the gene matches: 9. This CDR3 comprises 19 residues. CDR1 and CDR2 (germline): LGHNT, FRNRAP. CDR3 bases: TGTGCTAGTGGTTCAAGGGGGACTAGCGGGAGATCATCCTACAATGAGCAGTTCTTC. Residues: CASGSRGTSGRSSYNEQFF.

This clone was recorded only once. This sequence joins TRBV27 and TRBJ2-2; 7 positions agree with TRBD2. Germline assignment: CDR1 MNHEY and CDR2 SMNVEV (reference sequence). The CDR3 runs 14 residues. Trimming took 6 bases from V and 3 from J; bases not matched to a gene: 4. The CDR3 DNA is TGTGCCAGCAGCTCTAGCGGATACACCGGGGAGCTGTTTTTT. It codes for CASSSSGYTGELFF.

The V and J genes are TRBV11-3 and TRBJ2-1; D is ambiguous. V lost 3 bases and J 5 bases, leaving 8 bases between the germline ends. CDR3 length equals 13 residues. In germline, CDR1 is SGHNT, CDR2 YENEEA. The DNA for the CDR3 is TGTGCCAGCAGCTTCGCCAGTCACAATGAGCAGTTCTTC. It is translated as CASSFASHNEQFF.

The rearrangement joins TRBV11-3 to TRBJ2-3, with D maybe TRBD2 (6 bases). The CDR3 has 13 residues. The V gene's germline CDR1 is SGHNT and CDR2 YENEEA. The V and J ends lost 4 bases and 7 bases respectively, with 12 bases between them. The DNA of the CDR3 is TGTGCCAGCAGCTACCGGGACTTGAATACGCAGTATTTT. It specifies CASSYRDLNTQYF.

The V gene is TRBV9, the J gene TRBJ2-3; D gene ambiguous. V was trimmed by 4 bases and J by 4 bases, leaving 7 bases between them. This CDR3 has 12 amino acids. Germline CDR1 SGDLS, CDR2 YYNGEE. CDR3 DNA sequence: TGTGCCAGCAGCCAGGTAGCAGATACGCAGTATTTT. This sequence encodes CASSQVADTQYF.

The chain links TRBV9 to TRBJ1-4; 7 nucleotides line up with TRBD1. The J segment lost 7 bases and the V segment lost 7 bases, leaving 10 bases of the junction unmatched. CDR3 size: 14 residues. Germline V gene data show CDR1 as SGDLS and CDR2 as YYNGEE. CDR3: CASDATGRGEKLFF. The CDR3 DNA sequence: TGTGCCAGCGATGCGACAGGGAGAGGTGAAAAACTGTTTTTT.

This clone was observed a few times. The chain recombines TRBV29-1 with TRBJ1-1; a possible D gene is TRBD1 (6 bases). CDR1 SQVTM and CDR2 ANQGSEA come from the germline V gene. The CDR3 covers 16 residues. The germline V and J ends were trimmed by 6 bases and 0 bases, with 20 bases remaining between them. CDR3 DNA: TGCAGCGTAGATGTTCAGGGGAGAGTAATGAACACTGAAGCTTTCTTT. Its translation: CSVDVQGRVMNTEAFF.

V and J are TRBV6-5 and TRBJ1-2; no definite D call. Trimming took 7 bases from V and 8 from J, leaving 17 bases between them. This CDR3 has 13 amino acids. Germline-derived CDR1 and CDR2 are MNHEY and SVGAGI. The DNA for the CDR3 is TGTGCCAGCACCCCTACGAGGAGGCAGGGCTACACCTTC. It codes for CASTPTRRQGYTF.

The chain is built from TRBV5-1 and TRBJ2-7; 10 nucleotides agree with TRBD2. V dropped 3 bases and J dropped 4; count of bases not matched to a gene: 7. The CDR3 totals 15 residues. Germline V lookup: CDR1 SGHRS, CDR2 YFSETQ. This chain's CDR3 is CASSWAGTSAYEQYF. The DNA for the CDR3 is TGCGCCAGCAGCTGGGCCGGGACTAGCGCGTACGAGCAGTACTTC.

The rearrangement links TRBV30 to TRBJ2-7; 9 nucleotides align to TRBD1. This CDR3 is built from 15 residues. The germline V gene has CDR1 GTSNPN and CDR2 SVGIG (reference sequence). With V trimmed by 3 bases and J by 3 bases, 9 bases remained unmatched. The CDR3 sequence: CAWRDHRGLVYEQYF. CDR3 nucleotide sequence: TGTGCCTGGAGGGACCACAGGGGGCTAGTCTACGAGCAGTACTTC.

CDR3 nucleotide sequence: TGTGCCAGCAGTTACTCGGTAGCGGGCACAGATACGCAGTATTTT. This sequence encodes CASSYSVAGTDTQYF. This chain connects TRBV6-6 to TRBJ2-3; possibly TRBD2 for D (6 bases). The germline CDR1 and CDR2 sequences are MNHNY and SVGAGI (reference sequence). Trimming cost V 0 bases and J 1 base, with 8 bases left between them. The CDR3 totals 15 residues.

This chain connects TRBV6-6 to TRBJ2-7; 11 nucleotides agree with TRBD2. CDR1 is MNHNY and CDR2 is SVGAGI in the germline V gene (reference sequence). V trimming: 5 bases; J trimming: 7 bases; junction bases outside the gene matches: 10. The CDR3 consists of 15 residues. Here the CDR3 reads CASSRTSGRPGEQYF. CDR3 nucleotides: TGTGCCAGCAGTAGGACTAGCGGGCGTCCTGGAGAGCAGTACTTC.

The chain joins TRBV13 to TRBJ1-2; 9 positions match TRBD1. Germline trimming cut 5 bases from V and 7 bases from J; bases unmatched to any gene: 17. The CDR3 covers 17 residues. Germline CDR1 and CDR2: PRHDT and FYEKMQ (reference sequence). This CDR3 reads CASSISSTGGAIRGYTF. CDR3 in DNA: TGTGCCAGCAGCATTAGTTCCACAGGGGGCGCGATCCGTGGCTACACCTTC. The complete variable domain, with remaining parts taken from reference TRBV13 and TRBJ1-2, reads AAGVIQSPRHLIKEKRETATLKCYPIPRHDTVYWYQQGPGQDPQFLISFYEKMQSDKGSIPDRFSAQQFSDYHSELNMSSLELGDSALYFCASSISSTGGAIRGYTFGSGTRLTVV.

The chain carries TRBV6-1 and TRBJ2-3; 13 bases fit TRBD2. The CDR3 has 18 amino acids. V lost 1 base to trimming and J lost 1 base; unmatched junction nucleotides: 5. CDR1 MNHNS and CDR2 SASEGT come from the germline V gene. The CDR3 coding sequence is TGTGCCAGCAGTGAAGGCCGACTAGCGGGGGGCGGCACAGATACGCAGTATTTT. Protein: CASSEGRLAGGGTDTQYF.

This rearrangement joins TRBV7-9 to TRBJ2-3; 14 nucleotides line up with TRBD2. The CDR3 totals 18 residues. With 4 bases clipped from V and 5 bases from J, the junction kept 11 bases outside the gene matches. Germline V gives CDR1 SEHNR, CDR2 FQNEAQ (reference sequence). CDR3 nucleotide sequence: TGTGCCAGCAGCTACTCTTCGGGACTAGCGGGGGCGGGAGATACGCAGTATTTT. It yields the protein CASSYSSGLAGAGDTQYF. The variable domain in full, completed from reference TRBV7-9 and TRBJ2-3, reads DTGVSQNPRHKITKRGQNVTFRCDPISEHNRLYWYRQTLGQGPEFLTYFQNEAQLEKSRLLSDRFSAERPKGSFSTLEIQRTEQGDSAMYLCASSYSSGLAGAGDTQYFGPGTRLTVL.

The J gene is TRBJ1-1, the V gene TRBV10-3, with D maybe TRBD1 (6 bases). The CDR3 extends over 12 amino acids. Germline assignment: CDR1 ENHRY and CDR2 SYGVKD. V was shortened by 6 bases and J by 11 bases, with 16 bases between the two germline ends. CDR3: CAISEPGVGAFF. The CDR3 nucleotides read TGTGCCATCAGCGAACCAGGGGTTGGGGCTTTCTTT.